This T cell receptor beta chain was observed in a study of cytomegalovirus exposure and HLA in healthy donors. Overall study findings and caveats: Another analysis was done later, and it associated around 17,000 TCR beta sequences with HLA alleles at 0.05 false discovery rate. Cytomegalovirus association was assigned to some 160 TCR beta chains. Rates of TCR association differed by HLA locus in a later analysis, with DRB1 highest and HLA-C lowest.

The V gene's germline CDR1 is SGDLS and CDR2 YYNGEE. The CDR3 covers 16 residues. Unmatched junction bases numbered 10, after V lost 4 bases and J lost 7 bases. Remarks on this clone: Its target is not known.

Healthy donors of bone marrow made up the group. The PCR had 60 Vbeta and 13 Jbeta primers. Here immunoSEQ multiplex PCR was the method, and the copy in TCRdb shows in-frame clones only, minus some. This sample has 150,000 to 200,000 clones, with roughly 74% found just once. This receptor was identified in a female donor in good health and CMV-seronegative. What was sequenced was PBMCs. The chain carries TRBV9 and TRBJ2-1; 11 bases are shared with TRBD2. Written as DNA, the CDR3 is TGTGCCAGCAGCCTAGGCACTAGCGGGAGTTGGAATGAGCAGTTCTTC. Amino acid sequence: CASSLGTSGSWNEQFF.